This T cell receptor beta chain was obtained from a study of blood T cells in healthy people across ages. The use of a sample-barcoded 5' primer and a J-beta primer mix characterized a second PCR of about 7 to 12 cycles. In TCRdb, the 5' RACE reads were re-called with MiXCR into one record per CDR3 protein. The sample lists about 1.6 million distinct CDR3 sequences, roughly 32% occurring once. The CDR3 extends over 13 amino acids. V dropped 5 bases and J dropped 5 bases, with 13 bases sitting between them. There are a few counts of this clonotype. The chain couples TRBV12-3 or TRBV12-4 to TRBJ2-7; D is ambiguous. Sequencing was carried out using blood. The clonotype was recovered from a young woman in good health. This CDR3 reads CASSPTPAHEQYF. The CDR3 coding sequence is TGTGCCAGCAGTCCTACACCGGCCCACGAGCAGTACTTC.